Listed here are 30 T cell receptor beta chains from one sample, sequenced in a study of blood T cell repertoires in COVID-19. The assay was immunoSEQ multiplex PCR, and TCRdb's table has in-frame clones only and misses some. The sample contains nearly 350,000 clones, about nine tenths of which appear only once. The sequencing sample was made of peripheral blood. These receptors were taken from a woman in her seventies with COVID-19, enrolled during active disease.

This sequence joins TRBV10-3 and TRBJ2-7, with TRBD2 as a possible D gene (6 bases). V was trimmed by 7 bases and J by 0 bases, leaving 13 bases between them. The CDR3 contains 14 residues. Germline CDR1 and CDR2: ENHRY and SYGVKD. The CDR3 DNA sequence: TGTGCCATCACCGGGACTCAAAGCTCCTACGAGCAGTACTTC. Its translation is CAITGTQSSYEQYF.

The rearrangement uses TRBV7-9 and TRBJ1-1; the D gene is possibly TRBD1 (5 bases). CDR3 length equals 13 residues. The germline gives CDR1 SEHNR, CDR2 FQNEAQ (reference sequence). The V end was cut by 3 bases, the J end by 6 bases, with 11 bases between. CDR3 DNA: TGTGCCAGCAGCTTCGGGGGGAAGGCTGAAGCTTTCTTT. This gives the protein CASSFGGKAEAFF.

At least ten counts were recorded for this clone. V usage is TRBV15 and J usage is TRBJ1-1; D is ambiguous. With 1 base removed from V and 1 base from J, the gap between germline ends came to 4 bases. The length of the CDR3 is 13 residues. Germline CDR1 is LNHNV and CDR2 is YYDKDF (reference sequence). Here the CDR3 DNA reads TGTGCCACCAGCAGAGGACAGAACACTGAAGCTTTCTTT. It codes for CATSRGQNTEAFF.

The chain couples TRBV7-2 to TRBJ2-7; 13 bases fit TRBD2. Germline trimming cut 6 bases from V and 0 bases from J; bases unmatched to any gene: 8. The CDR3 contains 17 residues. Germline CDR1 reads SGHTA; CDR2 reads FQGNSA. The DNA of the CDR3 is TGTGCCAGCAGTCGCGGACTAGCGGGGGTCAGCTCCTACGAGCAGTACTTC. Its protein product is CASSRGLAGVSSYEQYF. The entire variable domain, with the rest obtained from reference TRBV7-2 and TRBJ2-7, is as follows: GAGVSQSPSNKVTEKGKDVELRCDPISGHTALYWYRQSLGQGLEFLIYFQGNSAPDKSGLPSDRFSAERTGGSVSTLTIQRTQQEDSAVYLCASSRGLAGVSSYEQYFGPGTRLTVT.

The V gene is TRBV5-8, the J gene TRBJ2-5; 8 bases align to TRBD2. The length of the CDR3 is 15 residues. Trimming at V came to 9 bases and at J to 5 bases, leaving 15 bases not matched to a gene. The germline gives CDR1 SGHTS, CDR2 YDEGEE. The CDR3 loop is CANPRGGLQGETQYF. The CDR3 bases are TGTGCCAACCCCCGGGGGGGGCTCCAGGGGGAGACCCAGTACTTC.

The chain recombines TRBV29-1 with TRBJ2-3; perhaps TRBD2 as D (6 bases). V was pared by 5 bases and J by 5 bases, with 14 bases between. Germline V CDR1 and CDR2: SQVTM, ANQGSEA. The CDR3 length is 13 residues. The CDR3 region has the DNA TGCAGCGTTAGTACGGGGAGGAGAGATACGCAGTATTTT. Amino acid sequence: CSVSTGRRDTQYF.

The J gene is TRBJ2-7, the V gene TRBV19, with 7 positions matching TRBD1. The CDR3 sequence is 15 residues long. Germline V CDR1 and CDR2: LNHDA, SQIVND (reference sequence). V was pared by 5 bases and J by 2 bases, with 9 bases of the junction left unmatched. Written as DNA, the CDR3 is TGTGCCAGTAGTCGGTCAGACAGGGAAACCTACGAGCAGTACTTC. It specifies CASSRSDRETYEQYF.

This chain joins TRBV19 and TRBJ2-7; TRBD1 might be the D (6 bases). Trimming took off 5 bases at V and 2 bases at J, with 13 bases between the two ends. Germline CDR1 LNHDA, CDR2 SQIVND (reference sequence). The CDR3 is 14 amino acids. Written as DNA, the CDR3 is TGTGCCAGTAGTGTATCAGGGGCGACCTACGAGCAGTACTTC. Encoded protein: CASSVSGATYEQYF.

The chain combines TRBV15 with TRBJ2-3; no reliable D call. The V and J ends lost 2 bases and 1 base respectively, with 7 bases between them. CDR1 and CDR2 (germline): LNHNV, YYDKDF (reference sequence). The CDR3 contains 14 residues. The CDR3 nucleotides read TGTGCCACCAGCAGATTTGAGGGCACAGATACGCAGTATTTT. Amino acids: CATSRFEGTDTQYF.

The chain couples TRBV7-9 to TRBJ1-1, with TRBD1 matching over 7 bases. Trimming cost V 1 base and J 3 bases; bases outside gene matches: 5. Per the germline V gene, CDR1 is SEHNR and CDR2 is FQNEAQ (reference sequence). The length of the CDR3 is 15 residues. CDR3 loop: CASSLEGARDTEAFF. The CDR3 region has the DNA TGTGCCAGCAGCTTAGAGGGGGCAAGGGACACTGAAGCTTTCTTT.

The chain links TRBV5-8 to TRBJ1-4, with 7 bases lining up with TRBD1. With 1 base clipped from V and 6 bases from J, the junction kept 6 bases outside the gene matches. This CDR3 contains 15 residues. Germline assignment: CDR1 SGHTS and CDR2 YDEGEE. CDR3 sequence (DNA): TGTGCCAGCAGCTTGTTTAGGGGGCTAGATGAAAAACTGTTTTTT. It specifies CASSLFRGLDEKLFF.

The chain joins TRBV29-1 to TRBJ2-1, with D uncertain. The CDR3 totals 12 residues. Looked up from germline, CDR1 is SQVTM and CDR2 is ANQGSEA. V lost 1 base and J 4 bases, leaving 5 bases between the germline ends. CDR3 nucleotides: TGCAGCGTTGAAGTTCCTTACAATGAGCAGTTCTTC. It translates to CSVEVPYNEQFF.

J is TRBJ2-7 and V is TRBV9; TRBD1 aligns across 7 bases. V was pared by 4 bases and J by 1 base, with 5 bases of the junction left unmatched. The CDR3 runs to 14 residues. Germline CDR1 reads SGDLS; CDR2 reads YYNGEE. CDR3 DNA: TGTGCCAGCAGCCCCCAGGACAGGTCCTACGAGCAGTACTTC. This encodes CASSPQDRSYEQYF.

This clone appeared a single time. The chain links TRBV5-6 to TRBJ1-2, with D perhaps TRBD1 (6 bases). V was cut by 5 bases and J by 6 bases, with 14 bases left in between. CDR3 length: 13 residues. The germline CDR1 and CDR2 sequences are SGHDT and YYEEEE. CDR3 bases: TGTGCCAGCAGTTGGACAGTTGTCGATGGCTACACCTTC. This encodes CASSWTVVDGYTF.

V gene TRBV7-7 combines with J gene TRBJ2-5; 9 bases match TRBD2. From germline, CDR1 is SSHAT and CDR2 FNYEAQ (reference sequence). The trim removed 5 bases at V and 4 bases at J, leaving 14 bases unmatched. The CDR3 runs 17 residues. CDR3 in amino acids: CASSQTSGIYTRETQYF. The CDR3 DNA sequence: TGTGCCAGCAGCCAGACTAGCGGTATATATACCCGAGAGACCCAGTACTTC. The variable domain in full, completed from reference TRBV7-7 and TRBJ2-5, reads GAGVSQSPRYKVTKRGQDVTLRCDPISSHATLYWYQQALGQGPEFLTYFNYEAQPDKSGLPSDRFSAERPEGSISTLTIQRTEQRDSAMYRCASSQTSGIYTRETQYFGPGTRLLVL.

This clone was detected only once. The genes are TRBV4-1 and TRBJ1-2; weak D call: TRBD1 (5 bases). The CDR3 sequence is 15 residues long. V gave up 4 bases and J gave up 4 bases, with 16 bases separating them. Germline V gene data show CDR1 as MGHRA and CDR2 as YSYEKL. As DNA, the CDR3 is TGCGCCAGCAGCCTTGACGGGGGAAGCGTCTATGGCTACACCTTC. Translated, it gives CASSLDGGSVYGYTF.

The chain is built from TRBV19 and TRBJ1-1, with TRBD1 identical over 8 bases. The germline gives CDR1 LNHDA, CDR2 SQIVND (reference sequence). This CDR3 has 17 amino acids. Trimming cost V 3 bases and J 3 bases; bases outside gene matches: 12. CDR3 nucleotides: TGTGCCAGTAGTATGAGCAGGGGGCGCGGTCTGGACACTGAAGCTTTCTTT. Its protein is CASSMSRGRGLDTEAFF.

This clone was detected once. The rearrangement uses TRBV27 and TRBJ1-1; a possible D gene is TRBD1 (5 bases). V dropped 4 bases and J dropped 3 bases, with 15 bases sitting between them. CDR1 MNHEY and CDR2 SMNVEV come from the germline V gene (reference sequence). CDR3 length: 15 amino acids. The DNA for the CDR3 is TGTGCCAGCAGTTCGGAAGGGGCCGGTGACACTGAAGCTTTCTTT. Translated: CASSSEGAGDTEAFF.

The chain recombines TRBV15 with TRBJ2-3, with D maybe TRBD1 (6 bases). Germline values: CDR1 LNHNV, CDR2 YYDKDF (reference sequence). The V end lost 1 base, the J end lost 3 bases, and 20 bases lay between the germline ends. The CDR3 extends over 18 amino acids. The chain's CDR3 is CATSRVGAQNQRTDTQYF. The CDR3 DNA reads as TGTGCCACCAGCAGAGTGGGGGCGCAAAACCAACGAACAGATACGCAGTATTTT. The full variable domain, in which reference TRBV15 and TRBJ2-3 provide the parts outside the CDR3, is DAMVIQNPRYQVTQFGKPVTLSCSQTLNHNVMYWYQQKSSQAPKLLFHYYDKDFNNEADTPDNFQSRRPNTSFCFLDIRSPGLGDTAMYLCATSRVGAQNQRTDTQYFGPGTRLTVL.

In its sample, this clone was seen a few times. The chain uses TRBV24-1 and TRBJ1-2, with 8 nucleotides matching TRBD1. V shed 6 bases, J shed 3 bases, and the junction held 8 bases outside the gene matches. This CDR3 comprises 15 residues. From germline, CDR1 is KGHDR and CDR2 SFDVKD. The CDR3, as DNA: TGTGCCACCAGTAAGACAGGGGAAGCCTACTATGGCTACACCTTC. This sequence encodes CATSKTGEAYYGYTF.

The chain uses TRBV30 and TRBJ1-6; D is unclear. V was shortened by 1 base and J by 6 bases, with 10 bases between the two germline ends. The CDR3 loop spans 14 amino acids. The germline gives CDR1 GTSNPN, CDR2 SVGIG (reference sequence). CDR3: CAWSEGRSNSPLHF. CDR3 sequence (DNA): TGTGCCTGGAGTGAAGGTCGGAGTAATTCACCCCTCCACTTT. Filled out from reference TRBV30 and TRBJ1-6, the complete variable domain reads SQTIHQWPATLVQPVGSPLSLECTVEGTSNPNLYWYRQAAGRGLQLLFYSVGIGQISSEVPQNLSASRPQDRQFILSSKKLLLSDSGFYLCAWSEGRSNSPLHFGNGTRLTVT.

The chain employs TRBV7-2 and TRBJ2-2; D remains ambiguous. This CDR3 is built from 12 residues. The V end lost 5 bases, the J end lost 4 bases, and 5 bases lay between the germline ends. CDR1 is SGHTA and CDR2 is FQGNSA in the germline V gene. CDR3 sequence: CASSPLTGELFF. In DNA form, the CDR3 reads TGTGCCAGCAGCCCTCTCACCGGGGAGCTGTTTTTT.

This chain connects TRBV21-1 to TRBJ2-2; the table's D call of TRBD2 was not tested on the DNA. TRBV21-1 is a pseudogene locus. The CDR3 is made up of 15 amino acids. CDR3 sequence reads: CASSRAVGGAGELFF. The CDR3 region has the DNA TGTGCCAGCAGCAGAGCGGTCGGGGGGGCCGGGGAGCTGTTTTTT.

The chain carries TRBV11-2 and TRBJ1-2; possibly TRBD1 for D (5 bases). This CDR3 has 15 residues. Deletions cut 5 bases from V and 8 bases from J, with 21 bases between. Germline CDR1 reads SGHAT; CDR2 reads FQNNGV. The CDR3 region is CASSQRIQGVDGYTF. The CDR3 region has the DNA TGTGCCAGCAGCCAAAGGATCCAGGGTGTTGACGGCTACACCTTC.

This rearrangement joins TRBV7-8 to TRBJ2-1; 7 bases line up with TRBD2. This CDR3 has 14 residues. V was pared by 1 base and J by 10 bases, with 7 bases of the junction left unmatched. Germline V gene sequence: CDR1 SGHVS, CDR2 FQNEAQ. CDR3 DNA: TGTGCCAGCAGCTTAGAAGAGTTGCGGGGGGAGCAGTTCTTC. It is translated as CASSLEELRGEQFF.

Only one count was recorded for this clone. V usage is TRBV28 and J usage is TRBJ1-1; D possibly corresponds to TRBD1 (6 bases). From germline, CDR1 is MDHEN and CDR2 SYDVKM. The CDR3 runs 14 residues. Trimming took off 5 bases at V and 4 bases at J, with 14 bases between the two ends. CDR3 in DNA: TGTGCCAGCAGTCCTCCAGGGGAGGGCACTGAAGCTTTCTTT. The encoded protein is CASSPPGEGTEAFF.

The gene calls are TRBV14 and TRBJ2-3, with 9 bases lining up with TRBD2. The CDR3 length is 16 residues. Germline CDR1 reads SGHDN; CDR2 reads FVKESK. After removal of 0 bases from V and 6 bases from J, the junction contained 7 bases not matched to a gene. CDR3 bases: TGTGCCAGCAGCCAAGAGGTCGCGGGGGGGCGGGATACGCAGTATTTT. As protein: CASSQEVAGGRDTQYF.

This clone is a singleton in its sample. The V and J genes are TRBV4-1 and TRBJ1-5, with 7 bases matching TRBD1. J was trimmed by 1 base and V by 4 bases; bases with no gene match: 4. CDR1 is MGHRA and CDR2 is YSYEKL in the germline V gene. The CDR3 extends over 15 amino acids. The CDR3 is CASSRMTGSNQPQHF. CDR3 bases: TGCGCCAGCAGCCGTATGACAGGGAGCAATCAGCCCCAGCATTTT.

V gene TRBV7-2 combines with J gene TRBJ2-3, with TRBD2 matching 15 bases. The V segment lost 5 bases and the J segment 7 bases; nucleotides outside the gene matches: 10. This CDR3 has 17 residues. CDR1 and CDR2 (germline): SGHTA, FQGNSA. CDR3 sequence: CASSPRTSGGAGNTQYF. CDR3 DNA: TGTGCCAGCAGCCCCCGGACTAGCGGGGGGGCCGGGAATACGCAGTATTTT.

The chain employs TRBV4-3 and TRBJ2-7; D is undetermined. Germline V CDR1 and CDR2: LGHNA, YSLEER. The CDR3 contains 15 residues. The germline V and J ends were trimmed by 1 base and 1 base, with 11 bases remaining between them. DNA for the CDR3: TGCGCCAGCAGCCAAGTTTGGGCAGCTTCCTACGAGCAGTACTTC. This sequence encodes CASSQVWAASYEQYF.